This entry is about one TCR beta chain. Antigen specificity is unknown. TCRdb's copy holds only in-frame clones and misses some; the assay was immunoSEQ multiplex PCR. Among under 550,000 clones listed, more than 75% were seen once. Treatment in this sample: around 19 received Ad26.COV2.S at low or high dose, single or two shots; 5 received placebo; per-sample allocation not given. Sampling was performed 63 days after the first vaccine or placebo injection. Based in Boston, the donor was an adult of 18-55 years. These data originate in a study of Ad26.COV2.S vaccination and SARS-CoV-2 variants. Study-level points and caveats: Measures of TCR breadth and depth may have fallen short of total T cell responses.

This CDR3 comprises 19 residues. From germline, CDR1 is SGHAT and CDR2 FQNNGV. Trimming cost V 5 bases and J 7 bases, with 33 bases left between them. Sequences were derived from peripheral blood, sampled in a trial of Ad26.COV2.S vaccine versus placebo. This clonotype was obtained from a person between 18 and 60 years old who received the Ad26.COV2.S COVID-19 vaccine or a placebo. The V gene is TRBV11-2, the J gene TRBJ2-7; no firm D call. Here the CDR3 reads CASSPLVSFAYEQSSEQYF. CDR3 sequence (DNA): TGTGCCAGCAGCCCTTTAGTGTCCTTTGCCTACGAGCAGTCCTCAGAGCAGTACTTC.